The sequence of this T cell receptor (beta chain) was determined in a study of cytomegalovirus exposure and HLA in healthy donors. Study-level points and caveats: TCR beta V segments were, for the most part, productive about 87% or about 30% of the time in an earlier analysis. Later analysis demonstrated an association between a missense DCLRE1C variant and TCR beta V- and J-gene trimming.

Worth noting for this clone: The antigen is not known.

After removal of 2 bases from V and 6 bases from J, the junction contained 8 bases not matched to a gene. Germline loops: CDR1 GTSNPN, CDR2 SVGIG (reference sequence). There are 15 residues in the CDR3. Use of 60 Vbeta and 13 Jbeta primers characterized the PCR. The method was immunoSEQ multiplex PCR; TCRdb's version includes in-frame clones alone and lacks a portion of them. The sample gives about 170,000 clones, roughly 88% of which show up once; 0.95% to 1.5% is in the top ten. Input material: PBMCs. The TCR was taken from a boy under 10 years old in good health and CMV-seronegative. The V gene is TRBV30, the J gene TRBJ1-5; 9 nucleotides match TRBD1. The CDR3 bases are TGTGCCTGGAGTCATGCGTGGACAGGGGTTCAGCCCCAGCATTTT. Its translation is CAWSHAWTGVQPQHF.